Listed below are T cell receptor beta chains from one sample, sequenced in a study of PD-1 blockade in mismatch repair-deficient tumors. The data were produced by immunoSEQ multiplex PCR, yet TCRdb's version contains in-frame clones alone and is incomplete. This table holds 30,000 to 35,000 clones, about 85% found once. Sample: PBMCs, taken approximately 6 weeks after starting pembrolizumab. These receptors all stem from an adult with mismatch repair-deficient cancer. Both conserved end residues are part of each CDR3. The D gene is left open where the match is weak. Size tells how often a clone was seen (once, few, many) or the class of an expanded clone, and some rows leave it out.

TGTGCCAGCAGCGTAGGGACTAGCGGTTACACAGATACGCAGTATTTT,CASSVGTSGYTDTQYF,TRBD2,TRBV9,16,NA,TRBJ2-3
TGTGCCAGCAGTGTCCCCCTCGGCTACGAGCAGTACTTC,CASSVPLGYEQYF,NA,TRBV2,13,NA,TRBJ2-7
TGTGCCAGCAGCCTAGGGACTAGCGGGAACACAGATACGCAGTATTTT,CASSLGTSGNTDTQYF,TRBD2,TRBV7-2,16,NA,TRBJ2-3
TGTGCCAGCAGCAGTAACAGGGTTGGCAGCAATCAGCCCCAGCATTTT,CASSSNRVGSNQPQHF,NA,TRBV7-8,16,once,TRBJ1-5
TGTGCCAGCAGCTTAGACAGGGGTTATCACGACCCCCAGTTCTTC,CASSLDRGYHDPQFF,TRBD1,TRBV7-8,15,NA,TRBJ2-1
TGTGCCTGGAGCATAGCGGTCGAGCAGTACTTC,CAWSIAVEQYF,NA,TRBV30,11,few,TRBJ2-7
TGTGCCAGCAGCGGTAACAGGGCTGGAAACACCATATATTTT,CASSGNRAGNTIYF,NA,TRBV2,14,NA,TRBJ1-3
TGTGCCAGCAGCAAAGGACAGGGGGACCGCTACGAGCAGTACTTC,CASSKGQGDRYEQYF,TRBD1,TRBV7-3,15,NA,TRBJ2-7
TGTGCCAGCAGCGTGTCCGGGAGCTCTGGAAACACCATATATTTT,CASSVSGSSGNTIYF,NA,TRBV9,15,few,TRBJ1-3
TGTGCCAGCAGCTTAAGGAGCCACAATGAGCAGTTCTTC,CASSLRSHNEQFF,NA,TRBV7-3,13,NA,TRBJ2-1
TGTGCCAGCAGCTCGAGCCTTAGCGTCTACGAGCAGTACTTC,CASSSSLSVYEQYF,NA,TRBV7-9,14,few,TRBJ2-7
TGTGCCAGCAGTTACGCCGGGACATATGACTATGGCTACACCTTC,CASSYAGTYDYGYTF,NA,TRBV27,15,NA,TRBJ1-2
TGTGCCAGCAGTGAACATCCTAGCGGGTTAGAGACCCAGTACTTC,CASSEHPSGLETQYF,TRBD2,TRBV6-4,15,NA,TRBJ2-5
TGTGCCAGCAGCTCGGGACAGAGACAAGCCGGGGAGCTGTTTTTT,CASSSGQRQAGELFF,TRBD1,TRBV5-4,15,NA,TRBJ2-2
TGTGCCAGTAGTATCAATATGGGAGGGACCACTGAAGCTTTCTTT,CASSINMGGTTEAFF,NA,TRBV19,15,NA,TRBJ1-1
TGTGCCAGCTCACCACCCCCAGGATACTACGAGCAGTACTTC,CASSPPPGYYEQYF,NA,TRBV18,14,NA,TRBJ2-7
TGTGCTAGTGGTTGGACGACAGAGAGTGCCTATAATTCACCCCTCCACTTT,CASGWTTESAYNSPLHF,NA,TRBV12-5,17,NA,TRBJ1-6
TGTGCCAGCAGGGCCCCGGGGGGTGAAGCTTTCTTT,CASRAPGGEAFF,NA,TRBV27,12,NA,TRBJ1-1
TGTGCCAGCAGCTTATCTCCGGGACAGTACGAGCAGTACTTC,CASSLSPGQYEQYF,TRBD1,TRBV7-3,14,NA,TRBJ2-7
TGTGCCAGCACCTGGACTAGTTCGACAGATACGCAGTATTTT,CASTWTSSTDTQYF,TRBD2,TRBV7-3,14,NA,TRBJ2-3
TGTGCCAGCAGCGTAGACAGCGGGAGCTACAATGAGCAGTTCTTC,CASSVDSGSYNEQFF,TRBD2,TRBV9,15,NA,TRBJ2-1
TGTGCCAGCTCACCACCGTGGGGAGCCTACGAGCAGTACTTC,CASSPPWGAYEQYF,NA,TRBV18,14,NA,TRBJ2-7
TGTGCCAGCAGTTCAACAGGGGGCCTCTCCTACGAGCAGTACTTC,CASSSTGGLSYEQYF,TRBD1,TRBV28,15,NA,TRBJ2-7
TGTGCCAGCAGCTGGGGGGGACAGGGGACGAACTATGGCTACACCTTC,CASSWGGQGTNYGYTF,TRBD1,TRBV7-2,16,NA,TRBJ1-2
TGCGCCAGCAGCCTGGTTGCGGGTGACTACAATGAGCAGTTCTTC,CASSLVAGDYNEQFF,NA,TRBV5-1,15,NA,TRBJ2-1
TGTGCCAGCAGCTTAATCCAGTACAATGAGCAGTTCTTC,CASSLIQYNEQFF,NA,TRBV7-2,13,NA,TRBJ2-1
TGTGCCAGCAGTGCACGACAGGGGAATTACCAAGAGACCCAGTACTTC,CASSARQGNYQETQYF,TRBD1,TRBV28,16,few,TRBJ2-5
TGCGCCAGCAGCTTGGCGGGGGGCCTCTCCTACGAGCAGTACTTC,CASSLAGGLSYEQYF,NA,TRBV5-1,15,NA,TRBJ2-7
TGTGCCAGCAGCAAAGACAGGGGAGTCACCGGGGAGCTGTTTTTT,CASSKDRGVTGELFF,TRBD1,TRBV5-4,15,NA,TRBJ2-2
TGTGCCAGCAGCAGAGACATAGCGGGAGCGGGCACAGATACGCAGTATTTT,CASSRDIAGAGTDTQYF,TRBD2,TRBV7-2,17,few,TRBJ2-3
TGTGCCAGCAGCCACGACAGGGGACTCTATGGCTACACCTTC,CASSHDRGLYGYTF,TRBD1,TRBV28,14,NA,TRBJ1-2
TGTGCCAGCAGCTTCAGTCCAGGGCCCACCGGGGAGCTGTTTTTT,CASSFSPGPTGELFF,NA,TRBV11-2,15,NA,TRBJ2-2
TGTGCCAGCAGCTTAAGTTCAGTCTCCTACGAGCAGTACTTC,CASSLSSVSYEQYF,NA,TRBV11-2,14,NA,TRBJ2-7
TGTGCCAGCAGCGTAAGGACTAGCGGGAGGCCCTACGAGCAGTACTTC,CASSVRTSGRPYEQYF,TRBD2,TRBV5-4,16,NA,TRBJ2-7
TGTGCCAGCAGTCCTCCTAGGGGGCGAGTGGCCTACGAGCAGTACTTC,CASSPPRGRVAYEQYF,TRBD1,TRBV27,16,few,TRBJ2-7
TGTGCCAGTAGTATCCCGGGAGGGGATGAGCAGTTCTTC,CASSIPGGDEQFF,TRBD2,TRBV19,13,NA,TRBJ2-1
TGTGCCAGCGGGGGGACTAGCGGGAGCTCCTACGAGCAGTACTTC,CASGGTSGSSYEQYF,TRBD2,TRBV2,15,few,TRBJ2-7
TGTGCCACCAGCAGACCTCCTAGAAATCAGCCCCAGCATTTT,CATSRPPRNQPQHF,NA,TRBV15,14,NA,TRBJ1-5
TGTGCCAGCTCACCAAGCAAGACAGGGGGCAACACTGAAGCTTTCTTT,CASSPSKTGGNTEAFF,TRBD1,TRBV18,16,NA,TRBJ1-1
TGCAGTGCGATCCAGGGGCACGAGCAGTACTTC,CSAIQGHEQYF,NA,TRBV20-1,11,NA,TRBJ2-7
TGTGCCAGCAGTCTCCGGGGTGCGGGACTACGTAAAGAGACCCAGTACTTC,CASSLRGAGLRKETQYF,TRBD2,TRBV28,17,few,TRBJ2-5
TGTGCCAGTAGTGGACGACTTAGAGCGGGAGGTTTCCGAGGCGGGGAGCTGTTTTTT,CASSGRLRAGGFRGGELFF,TRBD2,TRBV19,19,NA,TRBJ2-2
TGTGCCAGCAGTGAAGCGTGGGGGGCTAACTATGGCTACACCTTC,CASSEAWGANYGYTF,NA,TRBV6-1,15,NA,TRBJ1-2
TGTGCCAGCAACCCGGGGAACACTGAAGCTTTCTTT,CASNPGNTEAFF,NA,TRBV19,12,NA,TRBJ1-1
TGTGCCAGCAGCCAAAGCGGGAGGTCCTACAATGAGCAGTTCTTC,CASSQSGRSYNEQFF,TRBD2,TRBV11-3,15,NA,TRBJ2-1
TGCAGCGTGGTAGGCGGGACGCCTAATGAGCAGTTCTTC,CSVVGGTPNEQFF,NA,TRBV29-1,13,NA,TRBJ2-1
TGTGCCAGTAGTGTTATAGACAGCTCTGGAAACACCATATATTTT,CASSVIDSSGNTIYF,NA,TRBV19,15,NA,TRBJ1-3
TGTGCCAGCAGCCCAGGGGATCCCCGGAGACGGGACAATTCACCCCTCCACTTT,CASSPGDPRRRDNSPLHF,NA,TRBV7-8,18,NA,TRBJ1-6
TGTGCCATCAGTGATGAGGGAACTAATGAAAAACTGTTTTTT,CAISDEGTNEKLFF,NA,TRBV10-3,14,NA,TRBJ1-4
TGTGCCAGCAGTTACTCTCCGGGACAGGGTAGCACTGAAGCTTTCTTT,CASSYSPGQGSTEAFF,TRBD1,TRBV28,16,NA,TRBJ1-1
TGTGCCAGCAGGGGAGGGGGTAATGAAAAACTGTTTTTT,CASRGGGNEKLFF,NA,TRBV27,13,NA,TRBJ1-4
TGTGCCAGTAGTATAGCTGGACTAGCGGGCCCCTACAATGAGCAGTTCTTC,CASSIAGLAGPYNEQFF,TRBD2,TRBV19,17,NA,TRBJ2-1
TGCGCCAGCAGCTCCTCACAGGGAACCGGGGAGCTGTTTTTT,CASSSSQGTGELFF,NA,TRBV5-1,14,once,TRBJ2-2
TGTGCCAGCAGCCGGACTACACAAGAGACCCAGTACTTC,CASSRTTQETQYF,NA,TRBV7-2,13,NA,TRBJ2-5